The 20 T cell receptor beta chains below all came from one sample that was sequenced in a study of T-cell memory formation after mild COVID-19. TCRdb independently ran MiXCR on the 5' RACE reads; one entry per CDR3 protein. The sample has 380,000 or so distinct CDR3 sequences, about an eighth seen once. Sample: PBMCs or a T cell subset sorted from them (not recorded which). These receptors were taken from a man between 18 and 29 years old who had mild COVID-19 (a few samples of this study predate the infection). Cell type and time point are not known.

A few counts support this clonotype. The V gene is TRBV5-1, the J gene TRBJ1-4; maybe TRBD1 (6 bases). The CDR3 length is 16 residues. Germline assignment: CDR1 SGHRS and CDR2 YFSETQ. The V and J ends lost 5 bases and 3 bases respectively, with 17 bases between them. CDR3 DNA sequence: TGCGCCAGCAGGCCAGGGGCCGGCATGTCTAATGAAAAACTGTTTTTT. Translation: CASRPGAGMSNEKLFF.

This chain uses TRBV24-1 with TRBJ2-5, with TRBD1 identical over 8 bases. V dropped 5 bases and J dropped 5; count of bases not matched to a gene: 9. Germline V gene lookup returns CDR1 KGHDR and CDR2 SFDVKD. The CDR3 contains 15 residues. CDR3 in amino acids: CATSVETGVGETQYF. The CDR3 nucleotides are TGTGCCACCAGTGTGGAGACAGGGGTTGGGGAGACCCAGTACTTC.

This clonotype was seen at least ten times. The chain's CDR3 is CASSLVLGTGETQYF. DNA of the CDR3: TGTGCCAGCAGCTTAGTGTTGGGTACGGGCGAGACCCAGTACTTC. The chain recombines TRBV7-2 with TRBJ2-5, with D unresolved. The ends were cut back, 1 base at V and 5 bases at J, with 14 bases in the middle. Per the germline V gene, CDR1 is SGHTA and CDR2 is FQGNSA. The CDR3 has 15 amino acids. Variable domain in full (rest from reference TRBV7-2 and TRBJ2-5): GAGVSQSPSNKVTEKGKDVELRCDPISGHTALYWYRQSLGQGLEFLIYFQGNSAPDKSGLPSDRFSAERTGGSVSTLTIQRTQQEDSAVYLCASSLVLGTGETQYFGPGTRLLVL.

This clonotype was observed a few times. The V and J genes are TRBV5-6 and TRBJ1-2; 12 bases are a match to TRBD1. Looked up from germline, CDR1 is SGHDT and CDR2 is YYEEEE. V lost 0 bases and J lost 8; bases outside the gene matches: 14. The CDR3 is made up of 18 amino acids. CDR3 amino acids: CASSLGPSFGTGGKGYTF. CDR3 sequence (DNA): TGTGCCAGCAGCTTGGGCCCTTCCTTTGGGACAGGGGGCAAAGGCTACACCTTC.

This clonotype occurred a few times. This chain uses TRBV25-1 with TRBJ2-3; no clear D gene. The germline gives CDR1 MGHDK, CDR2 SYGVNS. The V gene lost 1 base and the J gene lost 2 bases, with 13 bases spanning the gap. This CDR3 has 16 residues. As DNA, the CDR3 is TGTGCCAGCAGTGAATTCAGGCACCGAAACACAGATACGCAGTATTTT. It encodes CASSEFRHRNTDTQYF.

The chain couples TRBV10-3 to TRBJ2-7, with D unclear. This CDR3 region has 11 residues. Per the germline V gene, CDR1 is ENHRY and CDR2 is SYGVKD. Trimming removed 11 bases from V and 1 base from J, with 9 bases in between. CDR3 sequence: CARIKSYEQYF. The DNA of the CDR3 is TGTGCCCGCATCAAATCCTACGAGCAGTACTTC.

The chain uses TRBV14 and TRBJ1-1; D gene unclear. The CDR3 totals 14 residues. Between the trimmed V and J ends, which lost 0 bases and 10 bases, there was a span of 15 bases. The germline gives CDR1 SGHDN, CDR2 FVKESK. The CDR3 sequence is CASSQDIVIGRAFF. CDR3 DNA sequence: TGTGCCAGCAGCCAAGATATCGTAATCGGCCGAGCTTTCTTT.

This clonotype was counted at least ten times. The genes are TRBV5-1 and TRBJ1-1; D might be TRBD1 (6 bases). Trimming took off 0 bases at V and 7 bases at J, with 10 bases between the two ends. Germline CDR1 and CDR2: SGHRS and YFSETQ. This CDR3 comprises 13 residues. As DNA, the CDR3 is TGCGCCAGCAGCTTGGTAGGGGGGCTTGAAGCTTTCTTT. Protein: CASSLVGGLEAFF. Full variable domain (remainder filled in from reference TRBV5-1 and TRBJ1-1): KAGVTQTPRYLIKTRGQQVTLSCSPISGHRSVSWYQQTPGQGLQFLFEYFSETQRNKGNFPGRFSGRQFSNSRSEMNVSTLELGDSALYLCASSLVGGLEAFFGQGTRLTVV.

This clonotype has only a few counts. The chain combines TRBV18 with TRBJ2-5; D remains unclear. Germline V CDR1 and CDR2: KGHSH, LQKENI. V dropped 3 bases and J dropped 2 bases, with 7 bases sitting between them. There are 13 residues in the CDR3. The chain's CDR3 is CASSPPTQETQYF. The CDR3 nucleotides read TGTGCCAGCTCACCGCCTACACAAGAGACCCAGTACTTC.

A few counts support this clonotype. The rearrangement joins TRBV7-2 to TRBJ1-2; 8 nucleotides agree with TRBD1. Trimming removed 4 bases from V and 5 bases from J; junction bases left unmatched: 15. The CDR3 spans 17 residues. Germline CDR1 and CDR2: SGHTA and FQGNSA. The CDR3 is CASSSGQGKTGTYGYTF. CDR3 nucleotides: TGTGCCAGCAGCTCCGGACAGGGAAAAACCGGTACTTATGGCTACACCTTC.

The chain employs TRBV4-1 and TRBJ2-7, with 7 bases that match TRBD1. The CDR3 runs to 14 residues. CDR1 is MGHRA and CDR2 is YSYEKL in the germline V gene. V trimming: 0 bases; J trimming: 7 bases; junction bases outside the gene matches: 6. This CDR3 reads CASSQEGVTGEQYF. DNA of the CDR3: TGCGCCAGCAGCCAAGAAGGAGTGACAGGGGAGCAGTACTTC.

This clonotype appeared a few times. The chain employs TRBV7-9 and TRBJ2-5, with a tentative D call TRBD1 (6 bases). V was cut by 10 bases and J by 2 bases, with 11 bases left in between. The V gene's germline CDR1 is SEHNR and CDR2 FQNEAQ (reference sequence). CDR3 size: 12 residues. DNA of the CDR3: TGTGCCACCAGGACAGAACAAGAGACCCAGTACTTC. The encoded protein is CATRTEQETQYF.

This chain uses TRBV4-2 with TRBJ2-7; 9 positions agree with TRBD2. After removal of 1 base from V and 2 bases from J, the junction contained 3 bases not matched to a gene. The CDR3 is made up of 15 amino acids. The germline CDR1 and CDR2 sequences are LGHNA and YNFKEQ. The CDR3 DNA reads TGTGCCAGCAGCCAAGCAGCGGGGGGAACCTACGAGCAGTACTTC. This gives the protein CASSQAAGGTYEQYF.

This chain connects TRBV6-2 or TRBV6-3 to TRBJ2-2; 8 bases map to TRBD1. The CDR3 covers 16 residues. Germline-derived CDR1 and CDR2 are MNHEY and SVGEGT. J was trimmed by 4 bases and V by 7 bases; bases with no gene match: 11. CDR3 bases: TGTGCCAGCACCCCTACAGGGGGACAGGTCACCGGGGAGCTGTTTTTT. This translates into CASTPTGGQVTGELFF.

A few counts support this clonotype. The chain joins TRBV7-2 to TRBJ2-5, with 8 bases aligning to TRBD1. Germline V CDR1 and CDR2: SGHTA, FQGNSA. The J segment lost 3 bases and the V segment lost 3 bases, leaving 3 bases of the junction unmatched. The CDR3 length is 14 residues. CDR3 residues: CASSLQGAKETQYF. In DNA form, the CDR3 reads TGTGCCAGCAGCTTGCAGGGGGCAAAAGAGACCCAGTACTTC. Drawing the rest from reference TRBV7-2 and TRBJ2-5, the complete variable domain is GAGVSQSPSNKVTEKGKDVELRCDPISGHTALYWYRQSLGQGLEFLIYFQGNSAPDKSGLPSDRFSAERTGGSVSTLTIQRTQQEDSAVYLCASSLQGAKETQYFGPGTRLLVL.

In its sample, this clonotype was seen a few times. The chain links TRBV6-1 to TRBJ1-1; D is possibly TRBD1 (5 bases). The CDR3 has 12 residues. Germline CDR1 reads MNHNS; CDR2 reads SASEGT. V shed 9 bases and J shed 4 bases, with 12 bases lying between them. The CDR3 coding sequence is TGTGCCAGTACCAAAGGGGCCACTGAAGCTTTCTTT. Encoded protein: CASTKGATEAFF.

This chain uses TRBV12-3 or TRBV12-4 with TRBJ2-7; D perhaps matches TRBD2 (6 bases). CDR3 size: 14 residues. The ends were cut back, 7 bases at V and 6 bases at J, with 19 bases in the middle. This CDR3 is CASKSGGFSLEQYF. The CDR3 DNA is TGTGCCAGCAAGAGCGGAGGGTTCTCCCTCGAGCAGTACTTC.

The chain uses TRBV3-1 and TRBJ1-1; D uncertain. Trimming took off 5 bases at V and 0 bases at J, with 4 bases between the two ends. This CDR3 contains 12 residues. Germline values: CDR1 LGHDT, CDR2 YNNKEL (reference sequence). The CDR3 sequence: CASSAVNTEAFF. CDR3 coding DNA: TGTGCCAGCAGCGCAGTGAACACTGAAGCTTTCTTT. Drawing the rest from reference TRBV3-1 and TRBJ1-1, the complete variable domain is DTAVSQTPKYLVTQMGNDKSIKCEQNLGHDTMYWYKQDSKKFLKIMFSYNNKELIINETVPNRFSPKSPDKAHLNLHINSLELGDSAVYFCASSAVNTEAFFGQGTRLTVV.

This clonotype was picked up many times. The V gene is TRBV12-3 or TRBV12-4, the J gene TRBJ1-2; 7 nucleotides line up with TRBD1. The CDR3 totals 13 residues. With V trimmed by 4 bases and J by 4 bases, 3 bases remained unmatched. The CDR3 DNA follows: TGTGCCAGCAGTTCCGGGACAGCCTATGGCTACACCTTC. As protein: CASSSGTAYGYTF.

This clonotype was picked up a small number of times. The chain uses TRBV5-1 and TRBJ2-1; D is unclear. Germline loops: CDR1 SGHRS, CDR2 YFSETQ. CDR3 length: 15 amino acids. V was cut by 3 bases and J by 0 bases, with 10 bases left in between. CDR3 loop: CASSSIVGSYNEQFF. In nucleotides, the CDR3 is TGCGCCAGCAGCTCCATAGTCGGCTCCTACAATGAGCAGTTCTTC.